These 8 T cell receptor beta chains came from one sample sequenced in a study of shared clonotypes between healthy human individuals. The protocol was immunoSEQ multiplex PCR, while the TCRdb copy is restricted to in-frame clones and leaves out a portion. Of under 200,000 clones in the sample, 85% to 95% were seen once. The source material was naive CD4+ T cells sorted from blood. Subset defined: CD45RA+ positively selected. These receptors all come from a woman under 40 in good health.

The chain employs TRBV5-1 and TRBJ1-4; TRBD1 is a possible D gene (6 bases). V was trimmed by 4 bases and J by 6 bases, leaving 16 bases between them. Germline V gene sequence: CDR1 SGHRS, CDR2 YFSETQ. This CDR3 is 15 amino acids long. The DNA of the CDR3 is TGCGCCAGCAGCCGGAAAAGGGACACACATGAAAAACTGTTTTTT. Its protein product is CASSRKRDTHEKLFF.

In this sample, this clone turned up once. The V call is TRBV19, the J call TRBJ1-5; D gene uncertain. Germline-derived CDR1 and CDR2 are LNHDA and SQIVND (reference sequence). CDR3 size: 14 residues. Trimming removed 3 bases from V and 7 bases from J, with 13 bases in between. The DNA of the CDR3 is TGTGCCAGTAGTATGCTGGCCAGGCCACAGCCCCAGCATTTT. This gives the protein CASSMLARPQPQHF.

The rearrangement joins TRBV5-6 to TRBJ2-7; D not resolved. This CDR3 is built from 13 residues. V lost 4 bases, J lost 1 base, and 9 bases lay in between. The V gene's germline CDR1 is SGHDT and CDR2 YYEEEE. CDR3 bases: TGTGCCAGCAGCACGGCGCAGTCCTACGAGCAGTACTTC. Protein: CASSTAQSYEQYF. Using reference TRBV5-6 and TRBJ2-7 for the parts outside the CDR3, the full variable domain is DAGVTQSPTHLIKTRGQQVTLRCSPKSGHDTVSWYQQALGQGPQFIFQYYEEEERQRGNFPDRFSGHQFPNYSSELNVNALLLGDSALYLCASSTAQSYEQYFGPGTRLTVT.

The rearrangement joins TRBV6-6 to TRBJ2-3, with TRBD2 matching over 8 bases. Germline CDR1 is MNHNY and CDR2 is SVGAGI (reference sequence). The CDR3 extends over 14 amino acids. V trimming: 6 bases; J trimming: 2 bases; junction bases outside the gene matches: 4. This CDR3 is CASRTSGATDTQYF. The CDR3 coding sequence is TGTGCCAGCAGAACTAGCGGAGCCACAGATACGCAGTATTTT.

The chain employs TRBV7-7 and TRBJ2-7; no reliable D call. Germline CDR1 reads SSHAT; CDR2 reads FNYEAQ (reference sequence). The V gene lost 3 bases and the J gene lost 0 bases, with 15 bases spanning the gap. The CDR3 totals 16 residues. The CDR3 protein is CASSFPGRASSYEQYF. CDR3 coding DNA: TGTGCCAGCAGCTTTCCAGGTAGGGCCAGCTCCTACGAGCAGTACTTC.

The chain joins TRBV19 to TRBJ2-1; TRBD1 matches at 8 bases. The V gene end was trimmed by 5 bases and the J gene end by 3 bases; junction bases not matched to a gene: 6. CDR1 LNHDA and CDR2 SQIVND come from the germline V gene (reference sequence). The CDR3 loop spans 15 amino acids. CDR3 residues: CASSPQGAGYNEQFF. In nucleotides, the CDR3 is TGTGCCAGTAGTCCTCAGGGGGCGGGCTACAATGAGCAGTTCTTC. Full variable domain (missing parts from reference TRBV19 and TRBJ2-1): DGGITQSPKYLFRKEGQNVTLSCEQNLNHDAMYWYRQDPGQGLRLIYYSQIVNDFQKGDIAEGYSVSREKKESFPLTVTSAQKNPTAFYLCASSPQGAGYNEQFFGPGTRLTVL.

The chain joins TRBV5-1 to TRBJ2-5; D is unclear. The J call may be wrong; the DNA end is better matched by TRBJ2-7. Germline CDR1 is SGHRS and CDR2 is YFSETQ. This CDR3 contains 13 residues. CDR3 region: CASSPDHYVEQYF. The CDR3 nucleotides read TGCGCCAGCAGCCCGGACCACTACGTCGAGCAGTACTTC.

The V gene is TRBV27, the J gene TRBJ1-2; D perhaps matches TRBD1 (6 bases). Germline-derived CDR1 and CDR2 are MNHEY and SMNVEV (reference sequence). V shed 6 bases and J shed 6 bases, with 14 bases lying between them. CDR3 length: 13 amino acids. CDR3 sequence: CASSANRVHGYTF. The CDR3 region has the DNA TGTGCCAGCAGCGCAAACAGGGTCCATGGCTACACCTTC.